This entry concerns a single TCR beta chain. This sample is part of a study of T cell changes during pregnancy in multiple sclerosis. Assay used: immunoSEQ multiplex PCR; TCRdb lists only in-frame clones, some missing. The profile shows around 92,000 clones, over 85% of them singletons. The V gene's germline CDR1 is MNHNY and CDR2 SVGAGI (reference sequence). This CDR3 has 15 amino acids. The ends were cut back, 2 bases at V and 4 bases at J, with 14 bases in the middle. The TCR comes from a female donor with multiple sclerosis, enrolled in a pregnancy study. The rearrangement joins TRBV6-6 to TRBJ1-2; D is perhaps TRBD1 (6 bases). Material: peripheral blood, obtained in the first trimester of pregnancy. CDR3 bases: TGTGCCAGCAGTTACGGTTGGGGGCTACCCTATGGCTACACCTTC. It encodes CASSYGWGLPYGYTF.